These 21 T cell receptor beta chains were sequenced from one sample in a study of regulatory T cells in long-lasting Graves disease. Time point in this sample: newly diagnosed GD, antithyroid drugs for less than 3 months. Researchers made the TCR library from RNA that was extracted from PBMCs. To make TCR beta libraries, researchers used iRepertoire HTBI primers and Arm-PCR of CDR3 regions. TCRdb used MiXCR to reprocess the multiplex PCR reads, holding one entry per CDR3 protein. The sample lists roughly 510,000 distinct CDR3 sequences, 15% to 20% occurring once. These data are also associated with another study on T cells in Graves' hyperthyroidism and ophthalmopathy.

The material sequenced was peripheral blood mononuclear cells (PBMCs), taken at new diagnosis, from a patient treated with antithyroid drugs. All receptors come from a man in his late teens or twenties with Graves disease.

This clonotype was observed a few times. This chain links TRBV18 with TRBJ1-3; 11 nucleotides match TRBD1. The germline V gene has CDR1 KGHSH and CDR2 LQKENI. This CDR3 is built from 17 residues. V trimming: 8 bases; J trimming: 1 base; junction bases outside the gene matches: 10. CDR3 DNA: TGTGCCAGCGCGGACAGGGGGCTTTCCTCATCTGGAAACACCATATATTTT. Translated: CASADRGLSSSGNTIYF.

Comment on this clonotype: A much more abundant neighbour one base away suggests this may be a read error. The J gene is TRBJ2-1, the V gene TRBV15, with TRBD2 identical over 12 bases. V shed 3 bases, J shed 10 bases, and the junction held 13 bases outside the gene matches. The CDR3 is 17 amino acids. The germline gives CDR1 LNHNV, CDR2 YYDKDF (reference sequence). CDR3 nucleotides: TGTGCCACCAGCAGGGGGGCTAGCGGGAGGGCCGACTACGAGCAGTTCTTC. It codes for CATSRGASGRADYEQFF.

This clonotype was found many times. The chain carries TRBV5-5 and TRBJ2-6; D is uncertain. The V end lost 1 base, the J end lost 3 bases, and 5 bases lay between the germline ends. The length of the CDR3 is 14 residues. CDR1 is SGHKS and CDR2 is YYEKEE in the germline V gene (reference sequence). The CDR3 region is CASSLMVGANVLTF. The DNA for the CDR3 is TGTGCCAGCAGCTTGATGGTTGGGGCCAACGTCCTGACTTTC.

The DNA of the CDR3 is TGTGCCAGCAGTTTCTACTCAAGAGTGAGCACTGAAGCTTTCTTT. It translates to CASSFYSRVSTEAFF. The chain employs TRBV6-5 and TRBJ1-1, with D uncertain. CDR1 and CDR2 (germline): MNHEY, SVGAGI. The V end lost 4 bases, the J end lost 4 bases, and 16 bases lay between the germline ends. The CDR3 sequence is 15 residues long.

Many counts were recorded for this clonotype. The gene calls are TRBV6-2 or TRBV6-3 and TRBJ2-5, with D possibly being TRBD1 (6 bases). Germline CDR1 reads MNHEY; CDR2 reads SVGEGT. Trimming pared 5 bases from V and 1 base from J, leaving 11 bases between. The CDR3 spans 14 residues. In nucleotides, the CDR3 is TGTGCCAGCAGTGAAGGGACAATCCAAGAGACCCAGTACTTC. The encoded protein is CASSEGTIQETQYF.

This clonotype was seen ten or more times. The chain employs TRBV2 and TRBJ1-1, with 7 bases matching TRBD1. The CDR3 is 13 amino acids. V lost 10 bases and J lost 7; bases outside the gene matches: 12. Per the germline V gene, CDR1 is SNHLY and CDR2 is FYNNEI. CDR3 sequence: CAMSTGRVDEAFF. The CDR3 DNA is TGTGCCATGTCGACAGGGCGAGTCGATGAAGCTTTCTTT.

This clonotype was observed many times. This chain connects TRBV28 to TRBJ2-5; 8 bases align to TRBD2. The junction had 5 bases not matched to a gene; V was cut back by 9 bases and J by 2 bases. The CDR3 length is 13 residues. Germline CDR1 is MDHEN and CDR2 is SYDVKM. The CDR3 DNA follows: TGTGCCAGTGTAACTAGCGGACAAGAGACCCAGTACTTC. This sequence encodes CASVTSGQETQYF.

This clonotype came up a few times. V gene TRBV5-6 combines with J gene TRBJ2-5; 10 bases line up with TRBD1. This CDR3 spans 16 amino acids. The V gene's germline CDR1 is SGHDT and CDR2 YYEEEE. V shed 4 bases and J 0 bases; nucleotides not matched to a gene: 6. The CDR3 region is CASSETGGLDQETQYF. The CDR3, as DNA: TGTGCCAGCAGCGAGACAGGGGGCCTAGACCAAGAGACCCAGTACTTC.

The table lists this clonotype with many counts. The chain joins TRBV20-1 to TRBJ2-7; 12 bases fit TRBD2. CDR1 DFQATT and CDR2 SNEGSKA come from the germline V gene (reference sequence). Trimming cost V 3 bases and J 2 bases; bases outside gene matches: 11. CDR3 length equals 17 residues. The CDR3 reads CSARSASGRVPTYEQYF. The CDR3 nucleotides are TGCAGTGCTAGGTCGGCTAGCGGGAGGGTACCTACCTACGAGCAGTACTTC.

This clonotype was counted ten times or more. The chain links TRBV7-9 to TRBJ2-1; no reliable D call. This CDR3 is 15 amino acids long. Germline values: CDR1 SEHNR, CDR2 FQNEAQ (reference sequence). Trimming took off 4 bases at V and 0 bases at J, with 10 bases between the two ends. CDR3 residues: CASSSDASSYNEQFF. The CDR3 DNA reads as TGTGCCAGCAGCTCAGACGCGAGCTCCTACAATGAGCAGTTCTTC.

This clonotype was counted a few times. This rearrangement joins TRBV6-2 or TRBV6-3 to TRBJ2-6; D call uncertain. V was trimmed by 6 bases and J by 0 bases, leaving 3 bases between them. Germline-derived CDR1 and CDR2 are MNHEY and SVGEGT. CDR3 length: 13 residues. The CDR3, as DNA: TGTGCCAGCAGGTCCTCTGGGGCCAACGTCCTGACTTTC. Amino acid sequence: CASRSSGANVLTF.

The chain has TRBV19 and TRBJ1-2, with D unclear. This CDR3 contains 15 residues. CDR1 and CDR2 (germline): LNHDA, SQIVND (reference sequence). The V gene lost 4 bases and the J gene lost 8 bases, with 20 bases spanning the gap. The CDR3 DNA sequence: TGTGCCAGTAGTACCCGGTCCGGGTCACTCGCGGGCTACACCTTC. Translation gives CASSTRSGSLAGYTF.

This clonotype has only a few counts. This chain's CDR3 is CASSIGGSWSYEQYF. In nucleotides, the CDR3 is TGTGCCAGTAGTATCGGCGGGAGTTGGTCCTACGAGCAGTACTTC. The chain uses TRBV19 and TRBJ2-7; TRBD2 aligns across 7 bases. Germline V CDR1 and CDR2: LNHDA, SQIVND (reference sequence). Trimming took 3 bases from V and 1 from J; bases not matched to a gene: 6. The CDR3 consists of 15 residues.

This clonotype was counted ten times or more. V is TRBV30 and J is TRBJ2-7, with 8 bases fitting TRBD1. CDR1 and CDR2 from the germline V gene are GTSNPN and SVGIG (reference sequence). The CDR3 is 15 residues long. V dropped 1 base and J dropped 0; count of bases not matched to a gene: 5. The CDR3 reads CAWSGTGTVSYEQYF. CDR3 in DNA: TGTGCCTGGAGTGGGACAGGGACCGTCTCCTACGAGCAGTACTTC.

In this sample, this clonotype turned up many times. V gene TRBV12-3 or TRBV12-4 combines with J gene TRBJ2-7, with 7 bases that match TRBD1. The CDR3 extends over 13 amino acids. The V segment lost 6 bases and the J segment 4 bases; nucleotides outside the gene matches: 6. The CDR3 sequence is CASSTGTEYEQYF. The CDR3 nucleotides are TGTGCCAGCAGCACCGGGACAGAATACGAGCAGTACTTC.

This clonotype was observed many times. The V gene is TRBV27, the J gene TRBJ2-1; D is uncertain. Germline loops: CDR1 MNHEY, CDR2 SMNVEV (reference sequence). V was cut by 4 bases and J by 11 bases, with 9 bases left in between. CDR3 size: 11 residues. The CDR3 DNA sequence: TGTGCCAGCAGTTATGCCAAGAAGCAGTTCTTC. Translated, it gives CASSYAKKQFF.

This clonotype was counted ten times or more. The V call is TRBV14, the J call TRBJ1-1, with D maybe TRBD1 (5 bases). The CDR3 totals 15 residues. V shed 4 bases and J shed 4 bases, with 16 bases lying between them. Germline loops: CDR1 SGHDN, CDR2 FVKESK. CDR3 residues: CASSPFLGGTTEAFF. As DNA, the CDR3 is TGTGCCAGCAGCCCCTTTCTCGGGGGGACCACTGAAGCTTTCTTT. Together with reference TRBV14 and TRBJ1-1, the CDR3 gives the full variable domain: EAGVTQFPSHSVIEKGQTVTLRCDPISGHDNLYWYRRVMGKEIKFLLHFVKESKQDESGMPNNRFLAERTGGTYSTLKVQPAELEDSGVYFCASSPFLGGTTEAFFGQGTRLTVV.

The genes are TRBV5-1 and TRBJ2-7; D is unclear. V lost 5 bases and J lost 1, with 13 bases in between. From germline, CDR1 is SGHRS and CDR2 YFSETQ. CDR3 length: 14 residues. CDR3 protein: CASSPQGLSYEQYF. DNA of the CDR3: TGCGCCAGCAGTCCCCAAGGGCTTTCCTACGAGCAGTACTTC.

This clonotype was counted at least ten times. The chain joins TRBV20-1 to TRBJ2-7; 12 bases match TRBD2. The germline gives CDR1 DFQATT, CDR2 SNEGSKA (reference sequence). Germline trimming cut 3 bases from V and 5 bases from J; bases unmatched to any gene: 5. The CDR3 runs to 14 residues. In nucleotides, the CDR3 is TGCAGTGCTAGCCGGACTAGCGGGACGGACGAGCAGTACTTC. Amino acid sequence: CSASRTSGTDEQYF.

The rearrangement links TRBV5-1 to TRBJ1-1; D is ambiguous. Germline V gene lookup returns CDR1 SGHRS and CDR2 YFSETQ. The V end was cut by 7 bases, the J end by 3 bases, with 13 bases between. The CDR3 runs to 13 residues. The CDR3 DNA reads as TGCGCCAGCGGGGTAGGGCGGGACACTGAAGCTTTCTTT. Amino acids: CASGVGRDTEAFF.

This sequence joins TRBV19 and TRBJ2-1, with D tentatively TRBD1 (6 bases). This CDR3 is 16 amino acids long. V gave up 3 bases and J gave up 1 base, with 13 bases separating them. Germline CDR1 is LNHDA and CDR2 is SQIVND (reference sequence). This chain's CDR3 is CASSMGRGNSYNEQFF. For the CDR3, the DNA is TGTGCCAGTAGTATGGGCAGGGGTAATTCCTACAATGAGCAGTTCTTC.